Listed below are T cell receptor beta chains from one sample, sequenced in a study of regulatory T cells in long-lasting Graves disease. TCRdb processed the multiplex PCR reads anew with MiXCR; each CDR3 protein has one entry. The table records around 320,000 distinct CDR3 sequences, around 17% of them present only once. The same specimen was also included in a second study, on T cells in Graves' hyperthyroidism and ophthalmopathy.

This specimen consisted of peripheral blood mononuclear cells (PBMCs), obtained at new diagnosis, from a patient treated with antithyroid drugs. The source is a man between 35 and 55 years old with Graves disease. The CDR3 runs from the conserved cysteine through the conserved F or W. Fields, in order: V gene, clone size, D gene, J gene, CDR3 protein, CDR3 DNA. The D gene is left open where the match is weak. Only some rows state a clone size, as once, few, many or a class for expanded clones.

v_gene: TRBV9; abundance: few; d_gene: .; j_gene: TRBJ2-2; CDR3aa: CASSSRGRELFF; CDR3nt: TGTGCCAGCAGCTCAAGAGGTCGGGAGCTGTTTTTT
v_gene: TRBV6-5; abundance: many; d_gene: TRBD2; j_gene: TRBJ2-3; CDR3aa: CASSYYSLAGGQGAQYF; CDR3nt: TGTGCCAGCAGTTACTATAGCCTAGCGGGGGGCCAGGGTGCGCAGTATTTT
v_gene: TRBV20-1; abundance: few; d_gene: .; j_gene: TRBJ2-7; CDR3aa: CSAIRRGTYEQYF; CDR3nt: TGCAGTGCTATACGACGGGGAACCTACGAGCAGTACTTC
v_gene: TRBV7-9; abundance: .; d_gene: .; j_gene: TRBJ2-6; CDR3aa: CASSLGQPTKSSGANVLTF; CDR3nt: TGTGCCAGCAGCTTAGGACAGCCAACCAAGAGCTCTGGGGCCAACGTCCTGACTTTC
v_gene: TRBV27; abundance: .; d_gene: .; j_gene: TRBJ2-1; CDR3aa: CASTPWGSSYNEQFF; CDR3nt: TGTGCCAGCACCCCGTGGGGAAGCTCCTACAATGAGCAGTTCTTC
v_gene: TRBV2; abundance: many; d_gene: .; j_gene: TRBJ2-2; CDR3aa: CASSRTTGELFF; CDR3nt: TGTGCCAGCAGTCGGACCACCGGGGAGCTGTTTTTT
v_gene: TRBV29-1; abundance: few; d_gene: .; j_gene: TRBJ1-2; CDR3aa: CSVVQGMGYGYTF; CDR3nt: TGCAGCGTTGTCCAGGGAATGGGCTATGGCTACACCTTC
v_gene: TRBV6-1; abundance: many; d_gene: TRBD1; j_gene: TRBJ2-5; CDR3aa: CASTQTGSQETQYF; CDR3nt: TGTGCCAGCACCCAGACAGGGAGTCAAGAGACCCAGTACTTC
v_gene: TRBV24-1; abundance: once; d_gene: .; j_gene: TRBJ2-1; CDR3aa: CATSDPAIDGTLGNEQFF; CDR3nt: TGTGCCACCAGTGATCCAGCGATCGACGGGACTCTGGGGAATGAGCAGTTCTTC
v_gene: TRBV10-3; abundance: few; d_gene: TRBD2; j_gene: TRBJ2-7; CDR3aa: CAIRETSGAEGEQYF; CDR3nt: TGTGCCATCAGAGAGACTAGCGGTGCCGAGGGCGAGCAGTACTTC
v_gene: TRBV20-1; abundance: many; d_gene: .; j_gene: TRBJ1-2; CDR3aa: CSGARQPRHGYTF; CDR3nt: TGCAGTGGGGCTCGCCAGCCAAGACATGGCTACACCTTC
v_gene: TRBV7-2; abundance: few; d_gene: .; j_gene: TRBJ2-3; CDR3aa: CASSLHGAASTDTQYF; CDR3nt: TGTGCCAGCAGTCTCCATGGGGCGGCGAGCACAGATACGCAGTATTTT